This TCR beta chain was documented in a study of blood T cell repertoires in COVID-19. Background on the study: PBMCs, B-cell-depleted T cells, or T cells provided the cDNA or gDNA that made up the material.

In the study's own analysis: It was from reference gene primer amplification that nucleated cell counts were estimated. Profiling relied on immunoSEQ multiplex PCR, and the TCRdb table lists in-frame clones only, not all of them. The DNA gave D and trimming, while V, J and clone size come from that table. The sample lists roughly 320,000 clones; more than 75% were seen once. CDR1 and CDR2 (germline): SGHDT, YYEEEE. This CDR3 comprises 15 residues. Trimming removed 1 base from V and 7 bases from J; junction bases left unmatched: 4. V gene TRBV5-6 combines with J gene TRBJ1-5; the match to TRBD1 covers 11 bases. The sample was peripheral blood. This clonotype was obtained from a man in his 70s with acute or convalescent COVID-19. The CDR3 DNA reads TGTGCCAGCAGCTTGTCCGGGACAGGGGGGCAGCCCCAGCATTTT. This gives the protein CASSLSGTGGQPQHF.